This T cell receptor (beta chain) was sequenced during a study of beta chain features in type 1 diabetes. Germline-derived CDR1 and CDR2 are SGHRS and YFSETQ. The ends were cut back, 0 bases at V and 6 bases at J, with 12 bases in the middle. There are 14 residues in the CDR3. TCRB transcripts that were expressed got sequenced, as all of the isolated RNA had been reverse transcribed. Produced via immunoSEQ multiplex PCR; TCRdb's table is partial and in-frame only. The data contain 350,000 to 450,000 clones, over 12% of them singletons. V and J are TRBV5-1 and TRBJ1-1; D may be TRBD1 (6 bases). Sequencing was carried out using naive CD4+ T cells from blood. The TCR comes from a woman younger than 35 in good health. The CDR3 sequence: CASSLVQGKAEAFF. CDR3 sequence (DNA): TGCGCCAGCAGCTTGGTACAGGGAAAGGCTGAAGCTTTCTTT.